The 20 T cell receptor beta chains below all came from one sample that was sequenced in a study of cytomegalovirus exposure and HLA in healthy donors. It was with 60 Vbeta and 13 Jbeta primers that the PCR ran. Clones were read by immunoSEQ multiplex PCR, and TCRdb kept only the in-frame ones, dropping some. The sample shows about 160,000 clones, roughly 80% of them seen only once. Material: PBMCs. Receptor source: a man aged 30 to 45 in good health and CMV-seronegative.

This chain connects TRBV7-9 to TRBJ1-2; possible D gene TRBD1, 5 bases. This CDR3 spans 12 amino acids. Per germline, CDR1 SEHNR and CDR2 FQNEAQ (reference sequence). V lost 5 bases to trimming and J lost 5 bases, with 9 bases between them. The CDR3 sequence: CASSTGGYGYTF. In DNA, the CDR3 is TGTGCCAGCAGCACCGGGGGGTATGGCTACACCTTC.

This clone was seen just once. The chain recombines TRBV14 with TRBJ1-2; D ambiguous. The CDR3 is 14 amino acids. V was cut by 0 bases and J by 4 bases, with 9 bases left in between. The germline V gene encodes CDR1 SGHDN and CDR2 FVKESK. The CDR3 sequence is CASSQDTGSYGYTF. DNA for the CDR3: TGTGCCAGCAGCCAAGATACGGGTTCCTATGGCTACACCTTC.

The chain carries TRBV28 and TRBJ2-1, with TRBD2 identical over 12 bases. Losses at the gene ends were 6 bases for V and 0 bases for J; bases not matched to a gene: 9. Germline V CDR1 and CDR2: MDHEN, SYDVKM. CDR3 length: 18 amino acids. The CDR3, as DNA: TGTGCCAGCAGGGCGGGACTAGCGGGCCCCAGCTCCTACAATGAGCAGTTCTTC. Translated: CASRAGLAGPSSYNEQFF.

This rearrangement joins TRBV6-5 to TRBJ1-2, with D uncertain. CDR1 is MNHEY, CDR2 SVGAGI, per germline. CDR3 length equals 14 residues. Trimming shortened V by 5 bases and J by 5 bases, and 15 bases separated the two germline ends. CDR3 DNA: TGTGCCAGCAGTGAAGGCGGCTGGGAGTATGGCTACACCTTC. Translated: CASSEGGWEYGYTF.

This chain links TRBV9 with TRBJ2-3; 8 bases match TRBD2. V dropped 0 bases and J dropped 2; count of bases not matched to a gene: 8. This CDR3 comprises 17 residues. Germline loops: CDR1 SGDLS, CDR2 YYNGEE. The DNA for the CDR3 is TGTGCCAGCAGCGTAGGTCCTAGCGGGCCTACCACAGATACGCAGTATTTT. Translation gives CASSVGPSGPTTDTQYF. The entire variable domain, with the rest obtained from reference TRBV9 and TRBJ2-3, is as follows: DSGVTQTPKHLITATGQRVTLRCSPRSGDLSVYWYQQSLDQGLQFLIQYYNGEERAKGNILERFSAQQFPDLHSELNLSSLELGDSALYFCASSVGPSGPTTDTQYFGPGTRLTVL.

For the CDR3, the DNA is TGTGCCAGCAGTGAAGACTCGAACGGTGGAAACATTCAGTACTTC. It is translated as CASSEDSNGGNIQYF. The gene calls are TRBV27 and TRBJ2-4; D not resolved. The CDR3 is made up of 15 amino acids. Germline V gene lookup returns CDR1 MNHEY and CDR2 SMNVEV (reference sequence). V lost 5 bases and J 6 bases, leaving 17 bases between the germline ends.

The gene calls are TRBV7-6 and TRBJ1-3; D remains ambiguous. The CDR3 sequence is 15 residues long. V lost 1 base and J lost 0, with 7 bases in between. Germline V gene sequence: CDR1 SGHVS, CDR2 FNYEAQ. CDR3 sequence (DNA): TGTGCCAGCAGCTTAGGTGCAGGCTCTGGAAACACCATATATTTT. Translated, it gives CASSLGAGSGNTIYF.

The rearrangement joins TRBV2 to TRBJ2-3, with 11 bases identical to TRBD2. The CDR3 sequence is 18 residues long. Germline CDR1 is SNHLY and CDR2 is FYNNEI. The V segment lost 5 bases and the J segment 1 base; nucleotides outside the gene matches: 11. CDR3 sequence (DNA): TGTGCCAGCAGTAGGACTAGCGGGCCATCCACAGGCACAGATACGCAGTATTTT. Its translation: CASSRTSGPSTGTDTQYF.

The chain has TRBV23-1 and TRBJ1-5; the match to TRBD1 covers 10 bases. TRBV23-1 is recorded as an ORF, its role being uncertain. V gave up 0 bases and J gave up 7 bases; unmatched junction bases: 6. There are 16 residues in the CDR3. The CDR3 loop is CASSQSDRGQLQPQHF. The CDR3 DNA is TGCGCCAGCAGTCAATCCGACAGGGGGCAATTACAGCCCCAGCATTTT.

This rearrangement joins TRBV20-1 to TRBJ1-1, with 7 bases identical to TRBD1. Per the germline V gene, CDR1 is DFQATT and CDR2 is SNEGSKA (reference sequence). CDR3 length equals 11 residues. V shed 6 bases and J 11 bases; nucleotides not matched to a gene: 9. CDR3 sequence (DNA): TGCAGTGCCATCCTGACAGGGTGGGCTTTCTTT. Protein: CSAILTGWAFF.

V is TRBV14 and J is TRBJ1-1; D unclear. This CDR3 is built from 13 residues. The V end was cut by 1 base, the J end by 6 bases, with 9 bases between. From germline, CDR1 is SGHDN and CDR2 FVKESK. The CDR3 region has the DNA TGTGCCAGCAGCCAAGTCGGGAGACCTGAAGCTTTCTTT. Translation: CASSQVGRPEAFF.

Worth noting for this clone: A junction boundary mismatches the germline segment, possibly from a read error. V usage is TRBV7-9 and J usage is TRBJ2-7; 7 bases line up with TRBD1. In germline, CDR1 is SEHNR, CDR2 FQNEAQ (reference sequence). The CDR3 contains 12 residues. Written as DNA, the CDR3 is TGTTCCAGCAACCAAGGGGGCGGCGAGCAGTACTTC. Translated, it gives CSSNQGGGEQYF. The full variable domain, with the rest looked up from reference TRBV7-9 and TRBJ2-7, is DTGVSQNPRHKITKRGQNVTFRCDPISEHNRLYWYRQTLGQGPEFLTYFQNEAQLEKSRLLSDRFSAERPKGSFSTLEIQRTEQGDSAMYLCSSNQGGGEQYFGPGTRLTVT.

The V and J genes are TRBV11-2 and TRBJ2-1; 10 positions match TRBD2. Trimming at V came to 0 bases and at J to 10 bases, leaving 12 bases not matched to a gene. CDR3 size: 17 residues. CDR1 SGHAT and CDR2 FQNNGV come from the germline V gene. CDR3 nucleotide sequence: TGTGCCAGCAGCTTAGAGACTAGCGGGCGATGGACGGAGGAGCAGTTCTTC. The encoded protein is CASSLETSGRWTEEQFF. Using reference TRBV11-2 and TRBJ2-1 for the parts outside the CDR3, the full variable domain is EAGVAQSPRYKIIEKRQSVAFWCNPISGHATLYWYQQILGQGPKLLIQFQNNGVVDDSQLPKDRFSAERLKGVDSTLKIQPAKLEDSAVYLCASSLETSGRWTEEQFFGPGTRLTVL.

The gene calls are TRBV28 and TRBJ1-2, with TRBD1 identical over 9 bases. CDR3 size: 12 residues. The V gene end was trimmed by 8 bases and the J gene end by 8 bases; junction bases not matched to a gene: 6. The germline V gene has CDR1 MDHEN and CDR2 SYDVKM. CDR3 in DNA: TGTGCCAGCGGGACAGGGACGAGAGGCTACACCTTC. Protein: CASGTGTRGYTF.

This sequence joins TRBV7-9 and TRBJ2-5, with D possibly being TRBD1 (5 bases). The J call is uncertain, as TRBJ2-7 better fits the DNA end. Germline CDR1 and CDR2: SEHNR and FQNEAQ (reference sequence). This CDR3 region has 13 residues. The CDR3, as DNA: TGTGCCAGCAGCTCGCGTGACAGCTACGAGCAGTACTTC. Translation gives CASSSRDSYEQYF.

The V and J genes are TRBV5-4 and TRBJ2-2; 9 bases agree with TRBD1. Germline values: CDR1 SGHNT, CDR2 YYREEE (reference sequence). The CDR3 covers 15 residues. The V and J ends lost 2 bases and 5 bases, in that order; junction bases with no gene match: 4. CDR3 region: CASSFTGGRTGELFF. CDR3 DNA sequence: TGTGCCAGCAGCTTCACAGGGGGCAGGACCGGGGAGCTGTTTTTT.

This clone was counted a few times. The chain links TRBV7-2 to TRBJ2-3; D unclear. The ends were cut back, 5 bases at V and 2 bases at J, with 2 bases in the middle. The length of the CDR3 is 11 residues. Germline CDR1 and CDR2: SGHTA and FQGNSA. CDR3 amino acids: CASSLTDTQYF. The CDR3 nucleotides are TGTGCCAGCAGCCTCACAGATACGCAGTATTTT.

In DNA form, the CDR3 reads TGTGCCAGCAGCTTAGAGAACGAGCAGTACTTC. This sequence encodes CASSLENEQYF. J is TRBJ2-7 and V is TRBV5-4; D is ambiguous. The CDR3 runs 11 residues. V lost 2 bases, J lost 5 bases, and 5 bases lay in between. Germline CDR1 SGHNT, CDR2 YYREEE (reference sequence).

This chain joins TRBV28 and TRBJ1-5; tentative D call: TRBD1 (5 bases). The CDR3 spans 14 residues. The germline V and J ends were trimmed by 3 bases and 7 bases, with 13 bases remaining between them. Looked up from germline, CDR1 is MDHEN and CDR2 is SYDVKM. The DNA for the CDR3 is TGTGCCAGCAGTTTTCAGGGAATAGGGCAGCCCCAGCATTTT. Its translation is CASSFQGIGQPQHF.

CDR3 amino acids: CASSPRVATEAFF. DNA for the CDR3: TGTGCCAGCAGCCCCCGTGTAGCCACTGAAGCTTTCTTT. This chain links TRBV25-1 with TRBJ1-1; D gene unclear. Trimming left V 6 bases short and J 4 bases short, with 12 bases between. The CDR3 covers 13 residues. Germline V lookup: CDR1 MGHDK, CDR2 SYGVNS.